A selection of T cell receptor beta chains follows, all from one sample in a study of shared clonotypes between healthy human individuals. Here immunoSEQ multiplex PCR was the method, and the copy in TCRdb shows in-frame clones only, minus some. In the table there are a few hundred thousand clones, approximately 97% of which are singletons. The sample taken for sequencing was naive CD4+ T cells sorted from blood. These receptors originate from a woman between 25 and 40 years old in good health. Both conserved end residues are part of each CDR3. Fields, in order: V gene, J gene, D gene, CDR3 protein, CDR3 DNA. The D gene is left open where the match is weak.

>TRBV7-3|TRBJ1-1|NA
CASSSWGRGNTEAFF
TGTGCCAGCAGCTCCTGGGGCAGGGGGAACACTGAAGCTTTCTTT
>TRBV30|TRBJ2-7|TRBD2
CAWSDPLAGVGGEQYF
TGTGCCTGGAGTGACCCCCTAGCGGGAGTAGGGGGCGAGCAGTACTTC
>TRBV28|TRBJ1-4|NA
CASSPSVLVDEKLFF
TGTGCCAGCAGTCCTTCTGTGTTGGTAGATGAAAAACTGTTTTTT
>TRBV4-1|TRBJ2-1|NA
CASSRTGSSSTGEQFF
TGCGCCAGCAGCCGGACCGGGAGCTCCAGTACCGGTGAGCAGTTCTTC
>TRBV28|TRBJ2-2|NA
CASSLGLGELFF
TGTGCCAGCTCATTAGGGCTCGGGGAGCTGTTTTTT
>TRBV28|TRBJ1-3|NA
CASSSGSSIYF
TGTGCCAGCAGTTCTGGGAGCTCGATATATTTT
>TRBV29-1|TRBJ1-3|NA
CSAQGRTDRDF
TGCAGCGCCCAGGGGCGAACGGATCGGGATTTT
>TRBV7-3|TRBJ2-3|TRBD1
CASSSDREPDTQYF
TGTGCCAGCAGCTCCGACAGGGAGCCAGATACGCAGTATTTT
>TRBV28|TRBJ1-6|NA
CASSLWANPRHSPLHF
TGTGCCAGCAGTTTATGGGCGAACCCGAGACATTCACCCCTCCACTTT
>TRBV4-1|TRBJ1-2|TRBD1
CASSQDNRGQNYGYTF
TGCGCCAGCAGCCAAGATAACAGGGGACAAAACTATGGCTACACCTTC